The present TCR beta chain was sequenced within a study of early T cells in non-severe SARS-CoV-2 infection. V dropped 0 bases and J dropped 10; count of bases not matched to a gene: 7. The CDR3 is made up of 15 amino acids. Germline lookup yields CDR1 SGHRS and CDR2 YFSETQ. This clonotype was observed a handful of times. TCRdb re-derived calls from the 5' RACE reads in MiXCR, one entry per CDR3 protein. The data hold roughly 90,000 distinct CDR3 sequences, with more than 13% observed a single time. V is TRBV5-1 and J is TRBJ2-1, with 10 bases identical to TRBD2. This clonotype was obtained from an adult who was a healthcare worker with PCR-confirmed SARS-CoV-2 infection or an uninfected control (not recorded which). The sample consisted of whole blood. CDR3 loop: CASSLESGGAIEQFF. For the CDR3, the DNA is TGCGCCAGCAGCTTGGAAAGCGGGGGGGCCATCGAGCAGTTCTTC.